The 13 T cell receptor beta chains below all came from one sample that was sequenced in a study of T cell repertoires in cytomegalovirus infection (dated by TCRdb to about 2019). The instrument given in TCRdb is Illumina HiSeq 1500. The public reads were reprocessed in TCRdb via fastp at Q25 and MiXCR, keeping in-frame beta chains. Rows merge per CDR3 protein into single entries with the most common DNA and genes. Here the sample has 490,000 or so distinct CDR3 sequences; 10% to 12% occur a single time. The ten largest clones take up roughly a tenth of the sample. Input material: PBMCs. The receptors were sampled from a human donor in good health (CMV status not recorded). Some clones in this sample may be carry-over from other donors' samples.

The gene calls are TRBV6-6 and TRBJ2-4; no definite D call. This CDR3 has 16 residues. Germline CDR1 MNHNY, CDR2 SVGAGI (reference sequence). V lost 0 bases and J lost 1, with 10 bases in between. CDR3: CASSYSSGGAKNIQYF. DNA of the CDR3: TGTGCCAGCAGTTACTCGTCTGGTGGGGCCAAAAACATTCAGTACTTC.

This clonotype showed up many times. The genes are TRBV19 and TRBJ1-5, with D unresolved. The CDR3 spans 13 residues. Germline CDR1 and CDR2: LNHDA and SQIVND (reference sequence). The V and J ends lost 5 bases and 2 bases respectively, with 7 bases between them. The CDR3, as DNA: TGTGCCAGTAGTTTTACAGGCAATCAGCCCCAGCATTTT. Its protein is CASSFTGNQPQHF.

This clonotype was found a few times. This sequence joins TRBV29-1 and TRBJ2-1, with D possibly being TRBD2 (6 bases). The germline gives CDR1 SQVTM, CDR2 ANQGSEA. Trimming took off 4 bases at V and 9 bases at J, with 16 bases between the two ends. The CDR3 consists of 13 residues. This CDR3 reads CSVAPLAGREQFF. The CDR3 DNA is TGCAGCGTTGCGCCCTTGGCGGGACGTGAGCAGTTCTTC.

This clonotype was seen ten or more times. V usage is TRBV11-2 and J usage is TRBJ1-4; D is unclear. The CDR3 runs 15 residues. The germline gives CDR1 SGHAT, CDR2 FQNNGV. The V gene lost 5 bases and the J gene lost 8 bases, with 18 bases spanning the gap. The CDR3 is CASSRKITSGEKLFF. Here the CDR3 DNA reads TGTGCCAGCAGCCGGAAAATAACCTCCGGAGAAAAACTGTTTTTT.

The chain uses TRBV28 and TRBJ2-2; D is ambiguous. There are 12 residues in the CDR3. The germline gives CDR1 MDHEN, CDR2 SYDVKM. V was trimmed by 7 bases and J by 1 base, leaving 4 bases between them. The CDR3 coding sequence is TGTGCCAGCACGCTGAACACCGGGGAGCTGTTTTTT. This gives the protein CASTLNTGELFF. Variable domain in full (rest from reference TRBV28 and TRBJ2-2): DVKVTQSSRYLVKRTGEKVFLECVQDMDHENMFWYRQDPGLGLRLIYFSYDVKMKEKGDIPEGYSVSREKKERFSLILESASTNQTSMYLCASTLNTGELFFGEGSRLTVL.

This clonotype was seen a handful of times. V gene TRBV20-1 combines with J gene TRBJ1-5; 10 nucleotides match TRBD1. This CDR3 is built from 16 residues. Per germline, CDR1 DFQATT and CDR2 SNEGSKA (reference sequence). V lost 4 bases, J lost 0 bases, and 6 bases stayed unmatched. The CDR3 loop is CSATTGGDYSNQPQHF. The CDR3 bases are TGCAGTGCTACGACAGGGGGCGACTATAGCAATCAGCCCCAGCATTTT.

Concerning this clonotype itself: A single base separates this from a much larger clone, so it may be a read error. Given the absence of the conserved phenylalanine or tryptophan at the CDR3 end, a read error is likely. J is TRBJ2-5 and V is TRBV6-1; no definite D call. Germline V gene data show CDR1 as MNHNS and CDR2 as SASEGT. The CDR3 spans 11 residues. The CDR3: CVRGFQETQYL. CDR3 sequence (DNA): TGTGTCAGAGGTTTCCAAGAGACCCAGTACTTA.

This clonotype was found many times. This chain links TRBV7-6 with TRBJ1-4; D unresolved. This CDR3 comprises 13 residues. CDR1 and CDR2 from the germline V gene are SGHVS and FNYEAQ. V lost 4 bases and J 8 bases, leaving 11 bases between the germline ends. Here the CDR3 reads CASSSGRGEKLFF. The CDR3 DNA sequence: TGTGCCAGCAGCTCCGGCAGAGGCGAAAAACTGTTTTTT.

The sample holds many counts of this clonotype. The chain carries TRBV7-2 and TRBJ1-1; 10 bases are a match to TRBD1. Germline CDR1 reads SGHTA; CDR2 reads FQGNSA. The CDR3 is 13 amino acids. Unmatched junction bases numbered 1, after V lost 6 bases and J lost 3 bases. This CDR3 is CASRGQGYTEAFF. The CDR3 DNA is TGTGCCAGCAGGGGACAGGGGTACACTGAAGCTTTCTTT.

This sequence joins TRBV3-1 and TRBJ2-4; TRBD1 matches 11 bases. This CDR3 contains 17 residues. J gave up 1 base and V 3 bases, and 5 bases lay outside the gene matches. From germline, CDR1 is LGHDT and CDR2 YNNKEL (reference sequence). The DNA for the CDR3 is TGTGCCAGCAGCCAGGGGGACAGGGGGTTTGCCAAAAACATTCAGTACTTC. Translating it yields CASSQGDRGFAKNIQYF.

This clonotype was seen at least ten times. The chain recombines TRBV7-9 with TRBJ2-7; TRBD2 is a possible D gene (7 bases). This CDR3 is built from 15 residues. With 8 bases removed from V and 2 bases from J, the gap between germline ends came to 19 bases. Germline-derived CDR1 and CDR2 are SEHNR and FQNEAQ (reference sequence). The CDR3, as DNA: TGTGCCAGCGGCCGAATCGGGGGGCGCCCCTACGAGCAGTACTTC. As protein: CASGRIGGRPYEQYF.

At least ten counts were recorded for this clonotype. This rearrangement joins TRBV4-1 to TRBJ2-7; the match to TRBD1 covers 9 bases. Germline loops: CDR1 MGHRA, CDR2 YSYEKL. The junction had 2 bases not matched to a gene; V was cut back by 1 base and J by 4 bases. This CDR3 has 14 amino acids. Here the CDR3 DNA reads TGCGCCAGCAGCCAAGCGGGACAGGGATACGAGCAGTACTTC. It yields the protein CASSQAGQGYEQYF.

This clonotype was seen a handful of times. The genes are TRBV4-2 and TRBJ2-5; 7 nucleotides match TRBD1. This CDR3 is built from 14 residues. From germline, CDR1 is LGHNA and CDR2 YNFKEQ. The trim removed 3 bases at V and 3 bases at J, leaving 4 bases unmatched. The CDR3 here is CASSQADREETQYF. CDR3 bases: TGTGCCAGCAGCCAGGCTGACAGGGAAGAGACCCAGTACTTC.